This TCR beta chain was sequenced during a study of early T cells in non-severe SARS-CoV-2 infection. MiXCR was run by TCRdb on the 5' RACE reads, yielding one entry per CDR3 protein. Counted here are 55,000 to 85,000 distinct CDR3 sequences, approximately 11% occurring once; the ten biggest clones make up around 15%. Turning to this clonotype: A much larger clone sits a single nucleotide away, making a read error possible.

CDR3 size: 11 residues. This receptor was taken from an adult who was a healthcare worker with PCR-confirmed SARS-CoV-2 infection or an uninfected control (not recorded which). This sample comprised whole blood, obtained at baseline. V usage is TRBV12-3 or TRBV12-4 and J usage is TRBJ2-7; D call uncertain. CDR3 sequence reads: CASSRNYEQSF. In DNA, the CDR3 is TGTGCCAGCAGTCGGAATTACGAGCAGTCCTTC.